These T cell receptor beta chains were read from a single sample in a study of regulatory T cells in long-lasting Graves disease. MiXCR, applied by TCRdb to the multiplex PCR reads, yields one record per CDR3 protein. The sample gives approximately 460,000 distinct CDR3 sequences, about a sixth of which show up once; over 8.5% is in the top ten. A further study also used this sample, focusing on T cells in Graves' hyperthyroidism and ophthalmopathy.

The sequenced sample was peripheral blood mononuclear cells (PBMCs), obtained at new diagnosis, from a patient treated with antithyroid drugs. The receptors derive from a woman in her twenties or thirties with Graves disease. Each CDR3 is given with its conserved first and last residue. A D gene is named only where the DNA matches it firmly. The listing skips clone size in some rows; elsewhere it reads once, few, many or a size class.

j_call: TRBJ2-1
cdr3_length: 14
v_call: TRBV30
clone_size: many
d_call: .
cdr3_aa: CAWIRPGSGNEQFF
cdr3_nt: TGTGCCTGGATCCGTCCGGGTTCGGGAAATGAGCAGTTCTTC

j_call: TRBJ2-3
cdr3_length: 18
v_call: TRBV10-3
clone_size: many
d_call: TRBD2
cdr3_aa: CAISDTAGGPTSTDTQYF
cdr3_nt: TGTGCCATCAGCGATACAGCGGGAGGGCCTACTAGCACAGATACGCAGTATTTT

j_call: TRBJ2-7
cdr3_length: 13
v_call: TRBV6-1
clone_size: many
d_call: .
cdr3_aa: CASQTHTSYEQYF
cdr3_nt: TGTGCCAGCCAGACTCACACTTCCTACGAGCAGTACTTC

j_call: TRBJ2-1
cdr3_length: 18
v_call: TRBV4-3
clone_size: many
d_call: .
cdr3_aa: CASSQAFPGTNLYNEQFF
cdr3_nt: TGCGCCAGCAGCCAAGCATTCCCCGGGACCAACCTCTACAATGAGCAGTTCTTC

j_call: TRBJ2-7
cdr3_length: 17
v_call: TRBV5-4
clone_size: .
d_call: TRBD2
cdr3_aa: CASSLYPGLSSYNEQYF
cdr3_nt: TGTGCCAGCAGCTTGTACCCGGGACTATCCTCCTACAATGAGCAGTACTTC

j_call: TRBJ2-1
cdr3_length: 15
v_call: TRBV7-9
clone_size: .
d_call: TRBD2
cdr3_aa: CASSAGLAGGNEQFF
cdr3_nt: TGTGCCAGCAGCGCGGGGCTAGCGGGAGGCAATGAGCAGTTCTTC

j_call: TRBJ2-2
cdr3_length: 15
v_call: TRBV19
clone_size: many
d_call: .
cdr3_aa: CASSPTGRSTGELFF
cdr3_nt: TGTGCCAGTAGTCCGACAGGGAGGAGCACCGGGGAGCTGTTTTTT

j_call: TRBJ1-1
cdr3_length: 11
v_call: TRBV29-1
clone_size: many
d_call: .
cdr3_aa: CSVVVGGEAFF
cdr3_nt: TGCAGCGTTGTGGTCGGGGGTGAAGCTTTCTTT

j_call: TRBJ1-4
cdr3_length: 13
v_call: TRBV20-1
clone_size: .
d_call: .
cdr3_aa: CSAHARLGEKLFF
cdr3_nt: TGCAGTGCCCACGCGCGTCTGGGAGAAAAACTGTTTTTT

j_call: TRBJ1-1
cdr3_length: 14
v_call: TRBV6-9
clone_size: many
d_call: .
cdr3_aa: CASSSSGRGTEAFF
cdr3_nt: TGTGCCAGCAGTTCAAGTGGGAGGGGCACTGAAGCTTTCTTT

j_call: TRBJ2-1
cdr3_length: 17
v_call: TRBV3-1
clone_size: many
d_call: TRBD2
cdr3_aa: CASSRPTSGRRDNEQFF
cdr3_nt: TGTGCCAGCAGCCGGCCGACTAGCGGGAGGAGGGACAATGAGCAGTTCTTC

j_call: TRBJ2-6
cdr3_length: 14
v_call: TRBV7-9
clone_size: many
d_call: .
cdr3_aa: CASSLGSGANVLTF
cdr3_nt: TGTGCCAGCAGCTTAGGCTCCGGGGCCAACGTCCTGACTTTC

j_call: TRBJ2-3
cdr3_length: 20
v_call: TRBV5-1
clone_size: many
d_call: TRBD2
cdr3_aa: CASSLSGGLAGEPSTDTQYF
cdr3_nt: TGCGCCAGCAGTCTCTCAGGGGGACTAGCGGGAGAACCTAGCACAGATACGCAGTATTTT

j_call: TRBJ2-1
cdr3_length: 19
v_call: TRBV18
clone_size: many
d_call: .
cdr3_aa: CASSPPAPTRVSSYNEQFF
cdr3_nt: TGTGCCAGCTCACCACCGGCCCCTACTAGAGTAAGCTCCTACAATGAGCAGTTCTTC

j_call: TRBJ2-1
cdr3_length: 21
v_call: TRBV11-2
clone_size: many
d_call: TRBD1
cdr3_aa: CASSLEYAGQGYLPTLNEQFF
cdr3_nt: TGTGCCAGCAGCTTAGAGTATGCCGGACAGGGCTATCTGCCCACACTTAATGAGCAGTTCTTC

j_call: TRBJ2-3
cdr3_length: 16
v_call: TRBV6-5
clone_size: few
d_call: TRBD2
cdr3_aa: CASSYLAGGPADTQYF
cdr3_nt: TGTGCCAGCAGTTACTTAGCGGGAGGGCCTGCAGATACGCAGTATTTT

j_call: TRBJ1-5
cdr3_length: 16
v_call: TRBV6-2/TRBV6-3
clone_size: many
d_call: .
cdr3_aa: CASSYSNPGSNQPQHF
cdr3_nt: TGTGCCAGCAGTTACTCAAATCCAGGGAGCAATCAGCCCCAGCATTTT

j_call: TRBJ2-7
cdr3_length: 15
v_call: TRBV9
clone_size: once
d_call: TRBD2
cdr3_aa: CASSPAATSGYEQYF
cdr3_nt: TGTGCCAGCAGCCCGGCCGCGACTAGCGGCTACGAGCAGTACTTC

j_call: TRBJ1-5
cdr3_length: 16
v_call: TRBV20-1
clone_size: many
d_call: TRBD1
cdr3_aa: CSAREQGQYSNQPQHF
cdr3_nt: TGCAGTGCTAGAGAGCAGGGACAGTATAGCAATCAGCCCCAGCATTTT

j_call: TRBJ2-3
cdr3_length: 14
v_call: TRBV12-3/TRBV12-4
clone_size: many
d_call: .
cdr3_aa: CASSLDGVLDTQYF
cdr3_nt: TGTGCCAGCAGTTTAGATGGGGTTTTAGATACGCAGTATTTT

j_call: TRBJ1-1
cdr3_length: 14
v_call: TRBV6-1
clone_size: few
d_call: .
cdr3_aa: CASSDQGRDTEAFF
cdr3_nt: TGTGCCAGCAGTGATCAGGGACGCGACACTGAAGCTTTCTTT

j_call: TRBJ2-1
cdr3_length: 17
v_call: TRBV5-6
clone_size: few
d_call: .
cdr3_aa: CASSLALKLSSYNEQFF
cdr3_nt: TGTGCCAGCAGCTTGGCCCTCAAGCTGAGCTCCTACAATGAGCAGTTCTTC

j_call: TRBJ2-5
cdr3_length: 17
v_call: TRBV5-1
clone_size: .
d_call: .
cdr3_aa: CASSLGAGPPLHETQYF
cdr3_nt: TGCGCCAGCAGCTTAGGCGCGGGGCCACCTCTCCACGAGACCCAGTACTTC

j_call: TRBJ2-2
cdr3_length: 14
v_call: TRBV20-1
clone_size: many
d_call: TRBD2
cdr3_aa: CSAPTSRSTGELFF
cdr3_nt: TGCAGTGCTCCGACTAGCCGTTCCACCGGGGAGCTGTTTTTT

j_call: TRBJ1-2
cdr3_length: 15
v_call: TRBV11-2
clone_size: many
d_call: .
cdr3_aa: CASSLNRAGSYGYTF
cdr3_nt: TGTGCCAGCAGCTTGAACCGCGCGGGCAGTTATGGCTACACCTTC